This T cell receptor beta chain was captured by sequencing in a study of a mutant IDH1 vaccine in newly diagnosed glioma. Turning to the study itself: Earlier treatment was radiotherapy, temozolomide, or both, with most getting both. Findings and limits, study-wide: Vaccine-induced responses were seen in approximately 92% of patients, spanning several MHC alleles.

Produced via immunoSEQ multiplex PCR; TCRdb's table is partial and in-frame only. The repertoire holds around 32,000 clones, about four fifths seen once, with approximately 6.9% in the top ten. The germline V gene encodes CDR1 LNHDA and CDR2 SQIVND (reference sequence). The CDR3 runs to 15 residues. With 5 bases removed from V and 2 bases from J, the gap between germline ends came to 14 bases. This clone was seen only once. The antigen remains undetermined. The time point was: week 35, safety follow-up. One vaccine dose held 300 ug of mutant IDH1 20-mer peptide and came with topical imiquimod. The J gene is TRBJ2-3, the V gene TRBV19; either TRBD1 or TRBD2 may supply D (5 bases each). The sequence was obtained from a woman aged 18-35 years with glioma. The sequencing here drew on PBMCs, taken from a glioma patient whose treatment included an IDH1 peptide vaccine. CDR3 bases: TGTGCCAGTAGTTCTACCGGGACCTCCACAGATACGCAGTATTTT. Its protein is CASSSTGTSTDTQYF.